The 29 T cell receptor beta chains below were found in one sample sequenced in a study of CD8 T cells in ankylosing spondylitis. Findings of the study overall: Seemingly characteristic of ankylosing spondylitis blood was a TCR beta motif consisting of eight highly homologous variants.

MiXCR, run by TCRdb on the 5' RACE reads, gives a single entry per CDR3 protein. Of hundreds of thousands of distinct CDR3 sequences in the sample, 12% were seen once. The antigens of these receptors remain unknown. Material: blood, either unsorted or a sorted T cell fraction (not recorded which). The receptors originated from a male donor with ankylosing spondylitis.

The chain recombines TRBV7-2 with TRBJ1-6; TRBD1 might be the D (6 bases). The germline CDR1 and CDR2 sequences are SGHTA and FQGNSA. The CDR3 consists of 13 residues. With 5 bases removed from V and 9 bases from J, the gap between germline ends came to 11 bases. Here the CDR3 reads CASSDNRVSPLHF. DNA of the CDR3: TGTGCCAGCAGCGACAACAGGGTTTCACCCCTCCACTTT.

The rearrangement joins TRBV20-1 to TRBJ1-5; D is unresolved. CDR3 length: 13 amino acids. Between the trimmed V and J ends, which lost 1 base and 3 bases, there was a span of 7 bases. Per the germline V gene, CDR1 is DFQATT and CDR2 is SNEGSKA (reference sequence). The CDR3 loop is CSARVPLNQPQHF. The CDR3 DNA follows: TGCAGTGCTAGAGTTCCCCTCAATCAGCCCCAGCATTTT.

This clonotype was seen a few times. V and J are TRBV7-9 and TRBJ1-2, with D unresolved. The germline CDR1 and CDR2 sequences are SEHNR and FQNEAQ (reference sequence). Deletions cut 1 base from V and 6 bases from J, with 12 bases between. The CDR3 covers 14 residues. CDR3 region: CASSLGEGSNGYTF. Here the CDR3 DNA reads TGTGCCAGCAGCTTAGGGGAAGGGTCAAATGGCTACACCTTC.

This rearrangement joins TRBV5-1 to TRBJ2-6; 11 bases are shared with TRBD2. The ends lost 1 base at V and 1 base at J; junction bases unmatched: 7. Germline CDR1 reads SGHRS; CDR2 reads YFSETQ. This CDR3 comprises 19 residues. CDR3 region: CASSLSFSGGASGANVLTF. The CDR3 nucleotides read TGCGCCAGCAGCTTGTCATTTAGCGGGGGGGCGTCTGGGGCCAACGTCCTGACTTTC. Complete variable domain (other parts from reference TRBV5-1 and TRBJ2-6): KAGVTQTPRYLIKTRGQQVTLSCSPISGHRSVSWYQQTPGQGLQFLFEYFSETQRNKGNFPGRFSGRQFSNSRSEMNVSTLELGDSALYLCASSLSFSGGASGANVLTFGAGSRLTVL.

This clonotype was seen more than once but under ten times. CDR3 bases: TGCAGTGCTAGGATGGAGCCCTATGGCTACACCTTC. Translation: CSARMEPYGYTF. The chain joins TRBV20-1 to TRBJ1-2; D is unclear. V shed 3 bases and J shed 4 bases, with 9 bases lying between them. Germline values: CDR1 DFQATT, CDR2 SNEGSKA (reference sequence). This CDR3 is 12 amino acids long.

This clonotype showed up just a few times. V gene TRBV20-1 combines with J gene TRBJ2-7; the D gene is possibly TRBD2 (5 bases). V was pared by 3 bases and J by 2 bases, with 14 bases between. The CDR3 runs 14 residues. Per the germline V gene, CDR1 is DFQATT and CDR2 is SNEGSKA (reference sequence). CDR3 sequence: CSASFLRAPYEQYF. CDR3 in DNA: TGCAGTGCTAGTTTTTTGAGGGCCCCCTACGAGCAGTACTTC.

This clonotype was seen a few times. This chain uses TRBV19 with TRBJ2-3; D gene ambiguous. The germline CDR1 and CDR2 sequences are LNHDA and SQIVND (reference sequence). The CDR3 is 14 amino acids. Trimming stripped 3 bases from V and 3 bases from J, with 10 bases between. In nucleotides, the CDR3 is TGTGCCAGTAGTATCCAAGGTATGACAGATACGCAGTATTTT. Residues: CASSIQGMTDTQYF.

CDR3 DNA sequence: TGCAGTGCTGTAATCTTGGGAACAGATACGCAGTATTTT. It translates to CSAVILGTDTQYF. J is TRBJ2-3 and V is TRBV20-1, with D unresolved. Germline V CDR1 and CDR2: DFQATT, SNEGSKA (reference sequence). The CDR3 extends over 13 amino acids. V was shortened by 5 bases and J by 3 bases, with 12 bases between the two germline ends.

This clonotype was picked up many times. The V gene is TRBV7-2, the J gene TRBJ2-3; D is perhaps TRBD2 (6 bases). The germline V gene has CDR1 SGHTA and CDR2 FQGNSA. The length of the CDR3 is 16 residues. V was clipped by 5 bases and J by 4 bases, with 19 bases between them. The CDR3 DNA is TGTGCCAGCAGCCCGAGCACGGGGTGGGGGGCAGATACGCAGTATTTT. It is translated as CASSPSTGWGADTQYF.

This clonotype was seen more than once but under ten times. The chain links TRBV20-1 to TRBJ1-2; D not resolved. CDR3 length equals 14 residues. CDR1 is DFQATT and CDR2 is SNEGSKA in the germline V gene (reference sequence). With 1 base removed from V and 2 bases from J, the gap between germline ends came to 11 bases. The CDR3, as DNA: TGCAGTGCTAGAGTGGAGAGGGTCAACTATGGCTACACCTTC. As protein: CSARVERVNYGYTF.

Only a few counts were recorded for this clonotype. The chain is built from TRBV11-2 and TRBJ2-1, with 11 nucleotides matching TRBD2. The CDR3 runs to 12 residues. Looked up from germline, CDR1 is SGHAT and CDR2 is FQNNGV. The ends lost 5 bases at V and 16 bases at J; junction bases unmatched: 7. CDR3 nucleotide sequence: TGTGCCAGCAGCCCTGGACTAGCGGGCGGATTCTTC. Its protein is CASSPGLAGGFF.

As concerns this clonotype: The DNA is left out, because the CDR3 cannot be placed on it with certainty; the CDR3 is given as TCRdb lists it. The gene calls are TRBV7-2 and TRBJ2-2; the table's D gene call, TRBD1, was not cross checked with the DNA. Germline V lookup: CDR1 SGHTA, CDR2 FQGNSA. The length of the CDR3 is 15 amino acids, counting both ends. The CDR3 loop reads CASSLEGFGNGELFF.

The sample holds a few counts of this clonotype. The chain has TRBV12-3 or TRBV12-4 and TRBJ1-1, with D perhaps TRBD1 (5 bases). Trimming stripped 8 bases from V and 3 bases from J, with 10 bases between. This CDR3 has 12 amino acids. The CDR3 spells CASGRDDTEAFF. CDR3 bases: TGTGCCAGCGGTCGGGACGACACTGAAGCTTTCTTT.

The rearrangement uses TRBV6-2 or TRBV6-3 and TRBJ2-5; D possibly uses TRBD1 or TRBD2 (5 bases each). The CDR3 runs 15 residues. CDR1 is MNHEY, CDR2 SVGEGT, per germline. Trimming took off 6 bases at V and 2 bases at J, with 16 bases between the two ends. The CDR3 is CASRPFRDGQETQYF. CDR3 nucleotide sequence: TGTGCCAGCAGGCCGTTCCGGGACGGACAAGAGACCCAGTACTTC.

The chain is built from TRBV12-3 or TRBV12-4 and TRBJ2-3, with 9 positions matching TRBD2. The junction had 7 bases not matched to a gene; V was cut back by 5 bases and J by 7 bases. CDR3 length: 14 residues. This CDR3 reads CASSTAGGGNTQYF. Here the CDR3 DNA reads TGTGCCAGCAGTACAGCGGGGGGCGGGAATACGCAGTATTTT.

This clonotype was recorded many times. CDR3 amino acids: CASRRNTEAFF. In nucleotides, the CDR3 is TGTGCCAGCAGAAGGAACACTGAAGCTTTCTTT. The gene calls are TRBV27 and TRBJ1-1; no clear D. This CDR3 contains 11 residues. V was clipped by 6 bases and J by 1 base, with 3 bases between them. Per the germline V gene, CDR1 is MNHEY and CDR2 is SMNVEV (reference sequence).

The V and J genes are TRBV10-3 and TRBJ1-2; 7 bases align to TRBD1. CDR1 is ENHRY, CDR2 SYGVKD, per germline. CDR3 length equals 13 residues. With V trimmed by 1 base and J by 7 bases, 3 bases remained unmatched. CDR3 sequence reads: CAISEFDRVGYTF. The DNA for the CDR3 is TGTGCCATCAGTGAGTTCGACAGGGTTGGCTACACCTTC.

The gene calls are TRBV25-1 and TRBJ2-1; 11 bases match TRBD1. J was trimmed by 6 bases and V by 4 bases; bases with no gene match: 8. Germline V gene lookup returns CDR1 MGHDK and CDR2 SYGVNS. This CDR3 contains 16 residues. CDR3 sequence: CASSGLGQGASNEQFF. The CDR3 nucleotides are TGTGCCAGCAGTGGGTTAGGACAGGGGGCGAGCAATGAGCAGTTCTTC.

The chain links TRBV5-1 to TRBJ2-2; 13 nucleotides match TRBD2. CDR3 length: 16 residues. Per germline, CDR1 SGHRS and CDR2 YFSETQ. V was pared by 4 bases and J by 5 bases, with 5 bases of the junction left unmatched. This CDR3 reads CASSLRTSGRTGELFF. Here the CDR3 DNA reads TGCGCCAGCAGCCTTCGGACTAGCGGGAGAACCGGGGAGCTGTTTTTT.

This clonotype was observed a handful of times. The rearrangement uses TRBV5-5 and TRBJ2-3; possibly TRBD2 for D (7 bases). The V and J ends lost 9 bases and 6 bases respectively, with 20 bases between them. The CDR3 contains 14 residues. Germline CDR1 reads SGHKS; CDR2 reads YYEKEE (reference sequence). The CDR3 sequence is CATTRGGGMDTQYF. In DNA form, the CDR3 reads TGTGCCACCACCCGAGGGGGGGGCATGGATACGCAGTATTTT.

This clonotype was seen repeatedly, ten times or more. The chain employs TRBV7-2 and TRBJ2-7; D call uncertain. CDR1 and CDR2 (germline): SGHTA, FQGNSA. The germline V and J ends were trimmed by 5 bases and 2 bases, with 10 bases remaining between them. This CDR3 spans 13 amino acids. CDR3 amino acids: CASSPSPPYEQYF. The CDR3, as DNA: TGTGCCAGCAGCCCCTCCCCCCCCTACGAGCAGTACTTC. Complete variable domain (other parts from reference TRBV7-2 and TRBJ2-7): GAGVSQSPSNKVTEKGKDVELRCDPISGHTALYWYRQSLGQGLEFLIYFQGNSAPDKSGLPSDRFSAERTGGSVSTLTIQRTQQEDSAVYLCASSPSPPYEQYFGPGTRLTVT.

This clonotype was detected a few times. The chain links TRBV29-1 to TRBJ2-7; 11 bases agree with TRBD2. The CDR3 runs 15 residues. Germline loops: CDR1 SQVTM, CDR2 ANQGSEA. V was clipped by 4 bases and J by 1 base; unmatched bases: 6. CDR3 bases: TGCAGCGTTGGGGGTAGCGGGAGGGGGTCCTACGAGCAGTACTTC. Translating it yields CSVGGSGRGSYEQYF.

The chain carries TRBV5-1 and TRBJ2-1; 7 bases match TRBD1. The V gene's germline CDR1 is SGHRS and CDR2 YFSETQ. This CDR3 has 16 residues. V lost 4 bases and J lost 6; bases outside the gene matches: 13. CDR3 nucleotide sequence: TGCGCCAGCAGCCCCCTCACAGGGGAAACGACCAATGAGCAGTTCTTC. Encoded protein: CASSPLTGETTNEQFF.

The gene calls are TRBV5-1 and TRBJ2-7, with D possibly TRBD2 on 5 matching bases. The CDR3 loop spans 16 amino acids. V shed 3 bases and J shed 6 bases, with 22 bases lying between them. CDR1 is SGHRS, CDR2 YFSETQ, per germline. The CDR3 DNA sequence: TGCGCCAGCAGCTATTGGATAGCGCGGTCTTTGTCCGAGCAGTACTTC. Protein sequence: CASSYWIARSLSEQYF.

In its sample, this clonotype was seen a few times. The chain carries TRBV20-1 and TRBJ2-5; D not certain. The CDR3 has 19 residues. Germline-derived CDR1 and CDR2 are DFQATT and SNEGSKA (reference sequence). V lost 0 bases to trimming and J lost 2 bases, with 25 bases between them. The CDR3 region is CSARDNNLLWRLQQETQYF. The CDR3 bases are TGCAGTGCTAGAGATAATAATCTACTCTGGAGACTCCAACAAGAGACCCAGTACTTC.

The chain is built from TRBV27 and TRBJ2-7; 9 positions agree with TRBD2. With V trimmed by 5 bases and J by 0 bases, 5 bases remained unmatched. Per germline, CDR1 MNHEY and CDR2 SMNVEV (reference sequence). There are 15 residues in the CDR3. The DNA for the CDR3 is TGTGCCAGCAGTCGGCTAGCGGGGCTCTCCTACGAGCAGTACTTC. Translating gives CASSRLAGLSYEQYF.

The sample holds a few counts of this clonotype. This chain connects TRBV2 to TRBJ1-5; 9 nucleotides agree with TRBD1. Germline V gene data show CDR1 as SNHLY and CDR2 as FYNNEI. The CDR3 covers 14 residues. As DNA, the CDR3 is TGTGCTACTAAACGTGACAGGGGGATGCAGCCCCAGCATTTT. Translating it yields CATKRDRGMQPQHF.

CDR3 protein: CASSYGQGLAEKLFF. DNA of the CDR3: TGTGCCAGCAGTTACGGACAGGGACTGGCTGAAAAACTGTTTTTT. V is TRBV6-5 and J is TRBJ1-4; 8 bases agree with TRBD1. There are 15 residues in the CDR3. CDR1 is MNHEY and CDR2 is SVGAGI in the germline V gene. Unmatched junction bases numbered 6, after V lost 2 bases and J lost 7 bases.

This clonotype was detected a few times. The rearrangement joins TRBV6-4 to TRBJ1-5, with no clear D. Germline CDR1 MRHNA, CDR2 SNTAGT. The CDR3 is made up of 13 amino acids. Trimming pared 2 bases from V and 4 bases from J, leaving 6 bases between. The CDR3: CASSDGFNQPQHF. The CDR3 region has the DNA TGTGCCAGCAGTGACGGGTTTAATCAGCCCCAGCATTTT.